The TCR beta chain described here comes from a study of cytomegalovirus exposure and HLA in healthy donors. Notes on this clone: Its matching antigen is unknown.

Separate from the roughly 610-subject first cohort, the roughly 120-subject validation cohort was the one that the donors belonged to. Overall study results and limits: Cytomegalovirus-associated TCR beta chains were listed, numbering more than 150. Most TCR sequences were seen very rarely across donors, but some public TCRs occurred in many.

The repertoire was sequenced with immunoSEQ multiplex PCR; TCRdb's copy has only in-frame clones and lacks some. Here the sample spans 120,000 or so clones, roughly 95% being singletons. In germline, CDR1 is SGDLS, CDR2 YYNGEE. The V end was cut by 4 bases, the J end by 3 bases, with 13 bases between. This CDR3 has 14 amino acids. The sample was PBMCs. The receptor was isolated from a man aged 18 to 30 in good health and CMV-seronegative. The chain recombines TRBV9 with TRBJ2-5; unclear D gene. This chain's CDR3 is CASSPQNKEETQYF. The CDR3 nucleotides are TGTGCCAGCAGCCCACAGAACAAGGAAGAGACCCAGTACTTC.